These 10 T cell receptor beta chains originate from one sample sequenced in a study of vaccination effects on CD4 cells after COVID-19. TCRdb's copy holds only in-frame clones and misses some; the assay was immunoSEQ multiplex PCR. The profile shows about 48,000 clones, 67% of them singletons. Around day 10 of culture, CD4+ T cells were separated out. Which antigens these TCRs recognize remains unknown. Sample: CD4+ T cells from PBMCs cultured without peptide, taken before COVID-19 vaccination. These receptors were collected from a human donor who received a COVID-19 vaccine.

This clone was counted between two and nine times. The CDR3 reads CASSMLEYYGYTF. In DNA form, the CDR3 reads TGTGCCAGTAGTATGCTGGAATACTATGGCTACACCTTC. The chain has TRBV19 and TRBJ1-2, with unresolved D. The V gene's germline CDR1 is LNHDA and CDR2 SQIVND (reference sequence). V lost 3 bases, J lost 3 bases, and 8 bases lay in between. This CDR3 spans 13 amino acids.

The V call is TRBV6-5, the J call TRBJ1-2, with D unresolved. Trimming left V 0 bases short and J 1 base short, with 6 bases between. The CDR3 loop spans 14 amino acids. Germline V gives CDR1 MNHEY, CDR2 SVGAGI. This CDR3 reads CASSYSGFNYGYTF. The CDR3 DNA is TGTGCCAGCAGTTACTCGGGTTTTAACTATGGCTACACCTTC.

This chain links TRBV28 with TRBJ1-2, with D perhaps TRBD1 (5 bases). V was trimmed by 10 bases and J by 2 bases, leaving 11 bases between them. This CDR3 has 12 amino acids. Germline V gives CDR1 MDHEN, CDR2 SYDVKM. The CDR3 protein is CATGGGNYGYTF. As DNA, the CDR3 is TGTGCCACGGGGGGGGGAAACTATGGCTACACCTTC.

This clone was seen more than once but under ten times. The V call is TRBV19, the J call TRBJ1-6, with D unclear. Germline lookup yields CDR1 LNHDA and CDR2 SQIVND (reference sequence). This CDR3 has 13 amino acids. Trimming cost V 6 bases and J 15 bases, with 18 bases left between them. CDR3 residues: CASSARLTTRLHF. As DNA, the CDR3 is TGTGCCAGTAGCGCCAGACTAACCACGCGCCTCCACTTT.

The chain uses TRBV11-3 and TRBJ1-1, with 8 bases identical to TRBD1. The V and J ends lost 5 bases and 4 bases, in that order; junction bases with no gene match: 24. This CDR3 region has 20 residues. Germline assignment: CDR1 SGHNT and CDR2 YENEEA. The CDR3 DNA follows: TGTGCCAGCAGCCTTCTTCCGGGACAGGAGAAGAGAGGCTCTTGCACTGAAGCTTTCTTT. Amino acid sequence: CASSLLPGQEKRGSCTEAFF.

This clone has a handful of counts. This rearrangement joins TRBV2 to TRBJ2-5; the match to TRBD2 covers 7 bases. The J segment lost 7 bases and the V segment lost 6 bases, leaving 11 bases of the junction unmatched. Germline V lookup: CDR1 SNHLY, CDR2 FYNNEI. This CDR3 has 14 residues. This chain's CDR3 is CASRQSGATWTQYF. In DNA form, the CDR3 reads TGTGCCAGCAGACAAAGCGGGGCCACCTGGACCCAGTACTTC.

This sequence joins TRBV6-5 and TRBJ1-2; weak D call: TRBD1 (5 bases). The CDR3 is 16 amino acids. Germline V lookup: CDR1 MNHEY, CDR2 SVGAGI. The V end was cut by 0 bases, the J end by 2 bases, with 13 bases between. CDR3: CASSYSWGFNNYGYTF. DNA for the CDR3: TGTGCCAGCAGTTACTCATGGGGGTTCAACAACTATGGCTACACCTTC.

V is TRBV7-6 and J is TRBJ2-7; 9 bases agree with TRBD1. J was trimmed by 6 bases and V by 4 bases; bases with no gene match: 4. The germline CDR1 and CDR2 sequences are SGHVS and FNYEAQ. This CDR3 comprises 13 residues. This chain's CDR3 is CASSSGTGIEQYF. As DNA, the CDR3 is TGTGCCAGCAGCTCCGGGACAGGGATCGAGCAGTACTTC.

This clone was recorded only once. In DNA, the CDR3 is TGTGCCAGCTTGTCAAGGATGAACACTGAAGCTTTCTTT. Protein product: CASLSRMNTEAFF. The chain combines TRBV6-5 with TRBJ1-1, with no clear D. Germline assignment: CDR1 MNHEY and CDR2 SVGAGI. CDR3 length: 13 residues. The V and J ends lost 8 bases and 0 bases respectively, with 10 bases between them.

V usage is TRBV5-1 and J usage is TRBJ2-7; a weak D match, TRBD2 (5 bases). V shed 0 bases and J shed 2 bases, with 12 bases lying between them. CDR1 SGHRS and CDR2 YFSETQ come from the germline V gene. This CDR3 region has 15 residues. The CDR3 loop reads CASSLAVTNAYEQYF. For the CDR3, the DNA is TGCGCCAGCAGCTTGGCCGTGACTAACGCCTACGAGCAGTACTTC.